This record covers a single T cell receptor (beta chain). One end of the junction fails to match germline, which may point to a read error. The data originate from a study of control samples from healthy donors and cancer patients. Germline assignment: CDR1 SGDLS and CDR2 YYNGEE. CDR3 length: 13 residues. Method: immunoSEQ multiplex PCR; TCRdb's copy keeps in-frame clones and lacks some. The sample consists of around 160,000 clones, approximately 93% of them appearing once. This receptor was taken from a man between 18 and 29 years old in good health. The sample consisted of blood. The rearrangement uses TRBV9 and TRBJ1-2; weak D call: TRBD1 (5 bases). The CDR3 bases are TGTGCCAGCAGTATCCCACCCCTGGGCAGGGCGCTCTTC. It codes for CASSIPPLGRALF. The variable domain in full, with the rest retrieved from reference TRBV9 and TRBJ1-2, is DSGVTQTPKHLITATGQRVTLRCSPRSGDLSVYWYQQSLDQGLQFLIQYYNGEERAKGNILERFSAQQFPDLHSELNLSSLELGDSALYFCASSIPPLGRALFGSGTRLTVV.